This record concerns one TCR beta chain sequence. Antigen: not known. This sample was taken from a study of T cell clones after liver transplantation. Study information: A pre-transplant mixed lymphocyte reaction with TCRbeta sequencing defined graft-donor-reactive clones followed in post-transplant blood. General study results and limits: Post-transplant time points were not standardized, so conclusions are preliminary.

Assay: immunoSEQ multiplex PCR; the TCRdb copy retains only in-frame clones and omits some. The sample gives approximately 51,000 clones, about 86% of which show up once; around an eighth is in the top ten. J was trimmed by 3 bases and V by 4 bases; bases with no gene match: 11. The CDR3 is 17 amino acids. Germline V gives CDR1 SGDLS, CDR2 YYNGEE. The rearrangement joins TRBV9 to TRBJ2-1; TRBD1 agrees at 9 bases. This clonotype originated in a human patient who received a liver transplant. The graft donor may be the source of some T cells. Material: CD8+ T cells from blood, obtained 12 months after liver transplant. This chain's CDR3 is CASSPHGGTGLYNEQFF. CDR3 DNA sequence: TGTGCCAGCAGCCCCCATGGGGGGACAGGGCTCTACAATGAGCAGTTCTTC.